This T cell receptor beta chain was profiled in a study of blood T cell repertoires in COVID-19. Overall study context: Both acute and convalescent COVID-19 samples were obtained from the United States, Italy and Spain. From T cells, B-cell-depleted T cells, or PBMCs came the material, which was cDNA or gDNA.

Original processing notes: Estimated nucleated cell counts came from reference gene primer amplification. Only in-frame clones appear in the TCRdb table, and some are missing; sequencing was by immunoSEQ multiplex PCR. D and trimming come from the DNA, and the V and J calls and clone size come from that table. The sample holds 200,000 to 250,000 clones, about 91% seen once. The sample comprised peripheral blood. The TCR sequence derives from a man aged 30 to 45 with acute or convalescent COVID-19.

CDR3 protein: CAIGDNRGKNYGYTF. The CDR3 DNA is TGTGCCATCGGCGACAACAGGGGAAAAAACTATGGCTACACCTTC. This rearrangement joins TRBV10-3 to TRBJ1-2; 7 nucleotides match TRBD1. V lost 8 bases, J lost 2 bases, and 11 bases stayed unmatched. The CDR3 is 15 amino acids. Germline V CDR1 and CDR2: ENHRY, SYGVKD.